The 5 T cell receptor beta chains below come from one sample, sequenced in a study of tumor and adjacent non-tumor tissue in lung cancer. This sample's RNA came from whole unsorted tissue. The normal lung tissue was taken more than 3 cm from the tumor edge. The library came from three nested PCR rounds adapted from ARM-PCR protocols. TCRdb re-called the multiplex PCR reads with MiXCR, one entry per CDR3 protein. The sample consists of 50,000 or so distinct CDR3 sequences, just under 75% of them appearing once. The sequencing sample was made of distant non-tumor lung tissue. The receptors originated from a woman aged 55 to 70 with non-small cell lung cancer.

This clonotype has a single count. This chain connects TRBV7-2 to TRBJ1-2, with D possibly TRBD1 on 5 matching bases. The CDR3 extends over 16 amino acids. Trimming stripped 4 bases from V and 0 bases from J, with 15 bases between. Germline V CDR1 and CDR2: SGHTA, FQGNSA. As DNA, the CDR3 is TGTGCCAGCAGCTACGACAGAGTTCAAGCTAACTATGGCTACACCTTC. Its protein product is CASSYDRVQANYGYTF.

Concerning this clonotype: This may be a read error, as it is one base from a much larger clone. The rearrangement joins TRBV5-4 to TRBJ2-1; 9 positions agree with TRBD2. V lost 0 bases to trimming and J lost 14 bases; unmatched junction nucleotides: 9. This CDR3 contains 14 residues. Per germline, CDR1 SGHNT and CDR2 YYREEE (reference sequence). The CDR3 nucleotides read TGTGCCAGCAGCTTGGGAAGTGGGCGGGAGGGGAAGTTCTTC. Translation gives CASSLGSGREGKFF. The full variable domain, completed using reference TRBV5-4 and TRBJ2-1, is ETGVTQSPTHLIKTRGQQVTLRCSSQSGHNTVSWYQQALGQGPQFIFQYYREEENGRGNFPPRFSGLQFPNYSSELNVNALELDDSALYLCASSLGSGREGKFFGPGTRLTVL.

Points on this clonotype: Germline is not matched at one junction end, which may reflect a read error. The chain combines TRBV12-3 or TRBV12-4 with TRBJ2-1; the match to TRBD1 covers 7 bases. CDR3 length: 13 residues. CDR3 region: CARRGTVGNGQFF. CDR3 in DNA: TGTGCCAGGAGAGGGACAGTAGGCAATGGGCAGTTCTTC.

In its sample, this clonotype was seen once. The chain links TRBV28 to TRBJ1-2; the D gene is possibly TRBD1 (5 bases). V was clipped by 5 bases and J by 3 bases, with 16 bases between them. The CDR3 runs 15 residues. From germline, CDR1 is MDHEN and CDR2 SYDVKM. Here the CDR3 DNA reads TGTGCCAGCAGTCTCCCTTCACAAGGGGACTATGGCTACACCTTC. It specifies CASSLPSQGDYGYTF.

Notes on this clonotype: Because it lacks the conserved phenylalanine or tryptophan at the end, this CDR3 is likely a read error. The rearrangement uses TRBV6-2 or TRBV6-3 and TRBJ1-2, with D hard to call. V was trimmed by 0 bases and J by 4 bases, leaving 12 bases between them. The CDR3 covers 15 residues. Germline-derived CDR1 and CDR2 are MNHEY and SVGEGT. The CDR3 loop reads CASSYSPDRPYGYTI. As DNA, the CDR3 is TGTGCCAGCAGTTACTCACCTGATAGGCCCTATGGCTACACCATC.